These 25 T cell receptor beta chains were all obtained from the same sample, sequenced in a study of T-cell reconstitution after alpha-beta-depleted transplantation in children. Preparation of the TCRbeta library used unique molecular identifiers. TCRdb analysed the PCR reads with MiXCR anew, one entry per CDR3 protein. Of 500,000 or so distinct CDR3 sequences in the sample, about 33% were seen once. The starting material was PBMCs from the stem cell graft donor, obtained from the stem cell graft. These receptor sequences come from a human donor who donated a stem cell graft to a child with aplastic anemia.

The genes are TRBV29-1 and TRBJ2-1; a possible D gene is TRBD1 (5 bases). CDR1 is SQVTM and CDR2 is ANQGSEA in the germline V gene. V lost 3 bases and J 8 bases, leaving 14 bases between the germline ends. This CDR3 has 13 amino acids. CDR3 DNA: TGCAGCGTTGATCGCCCGCTAGGGGATGAGCAGTTCTTC. Its protein product is CSVDRPLGDEQFF.

This clonotype has only one observation. The chain combines TRBV3-1 with TRBJ2-7; 9 bases line up with TRBD2. J gave up 2 bases and V 3 bases, and 5 bases lay outside the gene matches. Looked up from germline, CDR1 is LGHDT and CDR2 is YNNKEL (reference sequence). The length of the CDR3 is 15 residues. The CDR3 loop is CASSHGPSGTYEQYV. Here the CDR3 DNA reads TGTGCCAGCAGCCATGGACCTAGCGGGACCTACGAGCAGTACGTC.

The rearrangement uses TRBV29-1 and TRBJ2-1; 8 bases line up with TRBD2. CDR1 and CDR2 (germline): SQVTM, ANQGSEA. J gave up 2 bases and V 7 bases, and 7 bases lay outside the gene matches. The CDR3 contains 14 residues. DNA for the CDR3: TGCAGCGGGGGAGCGGGAGTAACCTACAATGAGCAGTTCTTC. This encodes CSGGAGVTYNEQFF.

The CDR3 sequence is CSAGPPEHYGYTF. The CDR3 DNA sequence: TGCAGTGCTGGCCCTCCGGAGCACTATGGCTACACCTTC. The V and J genes are TRBV20-1 and TRBJ1-2, with D hard to call. The CDR3 totals 13 residues. CDR1 and CDR2 (germline): DFQATT, SNEGSKA (reference sequence). Trimming took off 5 bases at V and 3 bases at J, with 13 bases between the two ends.

The gene calls are TRBV27 and TRBJ1-2; D remains unclear. CDR3 size: 12 residues. V was pared by 10 bases and J by 4 bases, with 13 bases between. Germline V gene sequence: CDR1 MNHEY, CDR2 SMNVEV (reference sequence). CDR3 bases: TGTGCCACCGCCCGGGAGGGCTATGGCTACACCTTC. Protein: CATAREGYGYTF.

This CDR3 reads CASSLFRGGGTPGELFF. CDR3 sequence (DNA): TGCGCCAGCAGCTTGTTCCGCGGAGGGGGGACGCCCGGGGAGCTGTTTTTT. This sequence joins TRBV5-1 and TRBJ2-2; D tentatively reads TRBD1 or TRBD2 (6 bases each). From germline, CDR1 is SGHRS and CDR2 YFSETQ. The CDR3 runs to 17 residues. V was clipped by 1 base and J by 6 bases, with 19 bases between them. Full variable domain (missing parts from reference TRBV5-1 and TRBJ2-2): KAGVTQTPRYLIKTRGQQVTLSCSPISGHRSVSWYQQTPGQGLQFLFEYFSETQRNKGNFPGRFSGRQFSNSRSEMNVSTLELGDSALYLCASSLFRGGGTPGELFFGEGSRLTVL.

There are a few counts of this clonotype. The chain carries TRBV20-1 and TRBJ1-1; 8 positions match TRBD1. J was trimmed by 1 base and V by 0 bases; bases with no gene match: 10. The germline V gene has CDR1 DFQATT and CDR2 SNEGSKA (reference sequence). This CDR3 spans 17 amino acids. The CDR3 here is CSARDGQGFRPNTEAFF. CDR3 bases: TGCAGTGCTAGAGATGGACAGGGCTTCAGGCCGAACACTGAAGCTTTCTTT.

This clonotype was detected only once. The chain has TRBV3-1 and TRBJ1-1; a possible D gene is TRBD1 (6 bases). V lost 1 base to trimming and J lost 10 bases, with 19 bases between them. The CDR3 length is 15 residues. CDR1 LGHDT and CDR2 YNNKEL come from the germline V gene (reference sequence). The CDR3 DNA sequence: TGTGCCAGCAGCCAAGGAAACCCCACAGGGAAGAGAGCTTTCTTT. Its translation: CASSQGNPTGKRAFF.

There are many counts of this clonotype. The V call is TRBV29-1, the J call TRBJ1-1, with TRBD1 identical over 8 bases. After removal of 1 base from V and 3 bases from J, the junction contained 4 bases not matched to a gene. CDR1 SQVTM and CDR2 ANQGSEA come from the germline V gene. The CDR3 has 14 residues. The CDR3, as DNA: TGCAGCGTTGAAGCAGGGGGCATTGACACTGAAGCTTTCTTT. It encodes CSVEAGGIDTEAFF.

The chain employs TRBV20-1 and TRBJ2-1, with D possibly TRBD1 on 7 matching bases. The CDR3 extends over 15 amino acids. The germline V and J ends were trimmed by 5 bases and 6 bases, with 20 bases remaining between them. Per germline, CDR1 DFQATT and CDR2 SNEGSKA (reference sequence). The CDR3 nucleotides are TGCAGTGCTTTCTTATGGGCAGGGGGGCCCAATGAGCAGTTCTTC. Translating gives CSAFLWAGGPNEQFF.

The CDR3 region is CASRPDRDSGNTIYF. For the CDR3, the DNA is TGTGCCAGCAGGCCTGACAGGGACTCTGGAAACACCATATATTTT. This chain connects TRBV28 to TRBJ1-3; the match to TRBD1 covers 7 bases. Trimming at V came to 6 bases and at J to 0 bases, leaving 5 bases not matched to a gene. The CDR3 covers 15 residues. Germline CDR1 reads MDHEN; CDR2 reads SYDVKM.

This sequence joins TRBV30 and TRBJ2-2; maybe TRBD2 (5 bases). V was trimmed by 0 bases and J by 7 bases, leaving 15 bases between them. The CDR3 is 15 residues long. Germline V gene data show CDR1 as GTSNPN and CDR2 as SVGIG (reference sequence). CDR3 sequence reads: CAWSVLDSLGGELFF. The CDR3 coding sequence is TGTGCCTGGAGTGTACTGGACTCCTTAGGCGGGGAGCTGTTTTTT.

This clonotype was found a few times. V and J are TRBV29-1 and TRBJ2-7; TRBD2 matches at 8 bases. The V segment lost 3 bases and the J segment 5 bases; nucleotides outside the gene matches: 6. There are 13 residues in the CDR3. Germline V gene data show CDR1 as SQVTM and CDR2 as ANQGSEA. The CDR3: CSVEEREKDEQYF. Here the CDR3 DNA reads TGCAGCGTTGAGGAGCGGGAGAAAGACGAGCAGTACTTC.

The chain carries TRBV28 and TRBJ2-1, with a possible D match to TRBD1 (5 bases). This CDR3 region has 16 residues. Trimming stripped 6 bases from V and 8 bases from J, with 23 bases between. CDR1 MDHEN and CDR2 SYDVKM come from the germline V gene. DNA of the CDR3: TGTGCCAGCAGCGCAAGTTGGATGGGGCTTCAGGATGAGCAGTTCTTC. This gives the protein CASSASWMGLQDEQFF.

A few counts support this clonotype. The chain is built from TRBV12-3 or TRBV12-4 and TRBJ1-1; no clear D. CDR3 length equals 13 residues. V shed 2 bases and J shed 4 bases, with 8 bases lying between them. DNA of the CDR3: TGTGCCAGCAGTTTAAATCAAGGCACTGAAGCTTTCTTT. This translates into CASSLNQGTEAFF.

This chain uses TRBV5-1 with TRBJ2-1; D gene unclear. Deletions cut 1 base from V and 7 bases from J, with 6 bases between. Germline V gene lookup returns CDR1 SGHRS and CDR2 YFSETQ. The CDR3 loop spans 12 amino acids. The CDR3 loop is CASSLFRNEQFF. The CDR3 DNA sequence: TGCGCCAGCAGCTTGTTTAGAAATGAGCAGTTCTTC.

This rearrangement joins TRBV20-1 to TRBJ2-1; the match to TRBD2 covers 11 bases. Germline CDR1 reads DFQATT; CDR2 reads SNEGSKA (reference sequence). The CDR3 runs 16 residues. V shed 6 bases, J shed 1 base, and the junction held 8 bases outside the gene matches. CDR3 amino acids: CSAQVAGGASYNEQFF. CDR3 in DNA: TGCAGTGCCCAAGTAGCGGGAGGGGCTTCCTACAATGAGCAGTTCTTC.

This clonotype showed up just a few times. The chain employs TRBV9 and TRBJ2-4, with a possible D match to TRBD2 (5 bases). The CDR3 extends over 13 amino acids. With 0 bases removed from V and 12 bases from J, the gap between germline ends came to 13 bases. Germline-derived CDR1 and CDR2 are SGDLS and YYNGEE. The DNA of the CDR3 is TGTGCCAGCAGCGTAGGTTCGGGCGGGTATCAGTACTTC. Its translation is CASSVGSGGYQYF.

The CDR3 region is CSVQQGASETQYF. The DNA of the CDR3 is TGCAGCGTTCAACAGGGGGCCTCCGAGACCCAGTACTTC. The chain carries TRBV29-1 and TRBJ2-5; 9 bases fit TRBD1. The CDR3 loop spans 13 amino acids. V was pared by 5 bases and J by 5 bases, with 6 bases of the junction left unmatched. Germline CDR1 reads SQVTM; CDR2 reads ANQGSEA.

A few counts support this clonotype. The J gene is TRBJ2-1, the V gene TRBV7-9, with 8 bases aligning to TRBD1. Germline V lookup: CDR1 SEHNR, CDR2 FQNEAQ (reference sequence). The ends lost 3 bases at V and 8 bases at J; junction bases unmatched: 9. The CDR3 totals 15 residues. CDR3 amino acids: CASSFDRGQVDEQFF. The CDR3 bases are TGTGCCAGCAGCTTCGACAGGGGCCAGGTCGATGAGCAGTTCTTC.

The chain uses TRBV5-1 and TRBJ2-7; no clear D gene. Trimming took off 5 bases at V and 5 bases at J, with 14 bases between the two ends. Germline lookup yields CDR1 SGHRS and CDR2 YFSETQ. This CDR3 region has 13 residues. The CDR3 DNA reads as TGCGCCAGCAGTCACCCGGATCGCCACGAGCAGTACTTC. Amino acid sequence: CASSHPDRHEQYF.

The rearrangement links TRBV20-1 to TRBJ2-1, with 9 bases aligning to TRBD2. The CDR3 sequence is 14 residues long. Germline V gene lookup returns CDR1 DFQATT and CDR2 SNEGSKA (reference sequence). J lost 7 bases, V lost 5 bases, and 9 bases had no gene match. The CDR3 protein is CSAPFGGRGNEQFF. CDR3 nucleotides: TGCAGTGCTCCTTTCGGCGGGAGGGGGAATGAGCAGTTCTTC.

This sequence joins TRBV27 and TRBJ1-4; D is perhaps TRBD1 (6 bases). The CDR3 sequence is 13 residues long. The germline CDR1 and CDR2 sequences are MNHEY and SMNVEV (reference sequence). V was clipped by 3 bases and J by 14 bases, with 16 bases between them. Here the CDR3 DNA reads TGTGCCAGCAGTTTGGGATCCGGGACAAGTCTGTTTTTT. It encodes CASSLGSGTSLFF.

The rearrangement joins TRBV20-1 to TRBJ2-4, with TRBD1 identical over 7 bases. The V segment lost 0 bases and the J segment 7 bases; nucleotides outside the gene matches: 6. In germline, CDR1 is DFQATT, CDR2 SNEGSKA (reference sequence). CDR3 size: 14 residues. CDR3 DNA: TGCAGTGCTAGAGAGGACAGGTCGGGGAACATTCAGTACTTC. Its translation is CSAREDRSGNIQYF.

This chain's CDR3 is CASSPGRGHETQYF. CDR3 DNA sequence: TGTGCCAGCAGCCCCGGTCGAGGGCACGAGACCCAGTACTTC. This sequence joins TRBV11-2 and TRBJ2-5; D perhaps matches TRBD2 (5 bases). CDR3 length: 14 residues. With 5 bases removed from V and 5 bases from J, the gap between germline ends came to 15 bases. Germline V gives CDR1 SGHAT, CDR2 FQNNGV.